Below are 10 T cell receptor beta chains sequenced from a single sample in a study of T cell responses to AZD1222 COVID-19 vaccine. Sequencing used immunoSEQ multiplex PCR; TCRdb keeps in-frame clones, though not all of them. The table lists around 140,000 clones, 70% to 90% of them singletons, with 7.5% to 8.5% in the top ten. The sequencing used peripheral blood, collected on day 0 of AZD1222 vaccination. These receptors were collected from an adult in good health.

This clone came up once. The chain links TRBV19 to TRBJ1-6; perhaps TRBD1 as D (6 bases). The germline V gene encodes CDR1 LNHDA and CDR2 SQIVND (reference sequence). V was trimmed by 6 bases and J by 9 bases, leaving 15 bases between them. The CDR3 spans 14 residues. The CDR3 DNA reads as TGTGCCAGTAGCCACAGGGAGAATAGTTCACCCCTCCACTTT. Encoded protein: CASSHRENSSPLHF.

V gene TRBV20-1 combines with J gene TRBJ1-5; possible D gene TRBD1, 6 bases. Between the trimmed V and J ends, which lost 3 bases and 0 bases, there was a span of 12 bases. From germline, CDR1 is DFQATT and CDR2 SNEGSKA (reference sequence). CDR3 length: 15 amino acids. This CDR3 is CSASEDSLSNQPQHF. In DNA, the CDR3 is TGCAGTGCTAGTGAGGACAGCCTTAGCAATCAGCCCCAGCATTTT.

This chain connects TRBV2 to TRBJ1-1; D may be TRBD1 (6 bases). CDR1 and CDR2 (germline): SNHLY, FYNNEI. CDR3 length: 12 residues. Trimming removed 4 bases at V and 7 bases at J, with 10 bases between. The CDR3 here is CASSVGTFEAFF. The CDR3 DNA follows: TGTGCCAGCAGTGTCGGGACATTTGAAGCTTTCTTT.

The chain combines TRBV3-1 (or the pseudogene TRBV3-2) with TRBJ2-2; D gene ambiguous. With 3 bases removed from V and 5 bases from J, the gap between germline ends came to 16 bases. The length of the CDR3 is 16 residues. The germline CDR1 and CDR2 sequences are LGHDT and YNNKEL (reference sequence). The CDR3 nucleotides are TGTGCCAGCAGCCAGGTGGTCCCCGTGGGGACCGGGGAGCTGTTTTTT. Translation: CASSQVVPVGTGELFF.

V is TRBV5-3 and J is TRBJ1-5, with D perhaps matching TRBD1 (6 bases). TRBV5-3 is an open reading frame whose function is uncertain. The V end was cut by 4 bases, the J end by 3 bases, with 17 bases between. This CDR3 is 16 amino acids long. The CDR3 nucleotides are TGTGCCAGAAGCCCCCGGGACATTGAACTCAATCAGCCCCAGCATTTT. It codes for CARSPRDIELNQPQHF.

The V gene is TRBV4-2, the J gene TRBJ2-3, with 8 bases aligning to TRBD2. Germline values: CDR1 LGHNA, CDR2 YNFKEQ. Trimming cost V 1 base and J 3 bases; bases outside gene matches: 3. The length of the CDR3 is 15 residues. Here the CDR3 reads CASSQVGGVTDTQYF. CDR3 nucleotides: TGTGCCAGCAGCCAAGTCGGGGGGGTTACAGATACGCAGTATTTT.

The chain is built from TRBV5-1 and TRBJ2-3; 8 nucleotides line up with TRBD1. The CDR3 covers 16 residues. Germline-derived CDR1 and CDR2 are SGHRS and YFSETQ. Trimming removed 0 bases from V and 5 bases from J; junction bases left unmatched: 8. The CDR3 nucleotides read TGCGCCAGCAGCTTGGAAGGGCAGGGGGCCGGAGATACGCAGTATTTT. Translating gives CASSLEGQGAGDTQYF.

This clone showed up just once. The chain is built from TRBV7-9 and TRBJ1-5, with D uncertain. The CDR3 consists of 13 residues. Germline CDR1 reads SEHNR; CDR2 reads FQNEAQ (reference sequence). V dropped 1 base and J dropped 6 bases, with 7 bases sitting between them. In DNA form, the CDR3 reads TGTGCCAGCAGCTTAGGGGGTCCTCAGCCCCAGCATTTT. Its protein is CASSLGGPQPQHF.

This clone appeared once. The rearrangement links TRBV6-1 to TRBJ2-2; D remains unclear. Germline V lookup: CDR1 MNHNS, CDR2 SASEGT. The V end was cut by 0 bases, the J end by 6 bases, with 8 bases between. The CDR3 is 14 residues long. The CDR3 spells CASSEARTAGELFF. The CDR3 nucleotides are TGTGCCAGCAGTGAAGCAAGGACCGCCGGGGAGCTGTTTTTT.

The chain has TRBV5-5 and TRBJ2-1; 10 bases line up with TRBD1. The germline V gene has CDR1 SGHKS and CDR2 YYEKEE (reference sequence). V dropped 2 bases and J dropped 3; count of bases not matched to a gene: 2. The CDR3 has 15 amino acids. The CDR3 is CASSFGQGGYNEQFF. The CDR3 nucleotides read TGTGCCAGCAGCTTCGGACAGGGGGGCTACAATGAGCAGTTCTTC.